This T cell receptor (beta chain) was identified during a study of cytomegalovirus exposure and HLA in healthy donors. Study context: Both the 120 validation repertoires and the 550 to 750 first-cohort repertoires used the same platform, as reported by a later analysis.

Study outcomes and limitations: In vitro work confirmed that three CMV-associated chains recognize CMV antigens. According to a subsequent analysis, TCR clusters from the first cohort were inclined to appear together in the roughly 120 validation repertoires. Whilst most TCR sequences proved rare, a subset of public TCRs occurred across many donors.

Comments on this clone: The antigen remains unidentified. Within the sample, other DNA sequences also encode this same CDR3.

The table came from immunoSEQ multiplex PCR; TCRdb's copy has only in-frame clones and leaves some out. Here the sample spans 70,000 to 80,000 clones, around 94% being singletons. Trimming pared 6 bases from V and 0 bases from J, leaving 6 bases between. This CDR3 contains 12 residues. CDR1 is MDHEN and CDR2 is SYDVKM in the germline V gene. This TCR was sampled from a woman younger than 35 in good health and CMV-seropositive. Sequenced sample: PBMCs. The J gene is TRBJ2-7, the V gene TRBV28; D remains unclear. The DNA of the CDR3 is TGTGCCAGCAGCCCAGACTCCTACGAGCAGTACTTC. As protein: CASSPDSYEQYF. Full variable domain (outside the CDR3, taken from reference TRBV28 and TRBJ2-7): DVKVTQSSRYLVKRTGEKVFLECVQDMDHENMFWYRQDPGLGLRLIYFSYDVKMKEKGDIPEGYSVSREKKERFSLILESASTNQTSMYLCASSPDSYEQYFGPGTRLTVT.